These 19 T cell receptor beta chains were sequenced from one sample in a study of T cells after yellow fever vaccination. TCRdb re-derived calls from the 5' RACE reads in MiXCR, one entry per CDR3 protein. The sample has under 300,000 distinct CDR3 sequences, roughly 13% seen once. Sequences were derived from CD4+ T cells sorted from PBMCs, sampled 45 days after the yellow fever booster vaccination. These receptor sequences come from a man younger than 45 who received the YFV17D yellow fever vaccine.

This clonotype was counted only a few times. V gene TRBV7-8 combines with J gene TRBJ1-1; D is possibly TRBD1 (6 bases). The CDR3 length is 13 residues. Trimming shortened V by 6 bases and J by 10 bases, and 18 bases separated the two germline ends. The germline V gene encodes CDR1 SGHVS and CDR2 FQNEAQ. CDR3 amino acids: CASRTPQGIGAFF. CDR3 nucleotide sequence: TGTGCCAGCAGGACCCCGCAGGGGATAGGAGCTTTCTTT.

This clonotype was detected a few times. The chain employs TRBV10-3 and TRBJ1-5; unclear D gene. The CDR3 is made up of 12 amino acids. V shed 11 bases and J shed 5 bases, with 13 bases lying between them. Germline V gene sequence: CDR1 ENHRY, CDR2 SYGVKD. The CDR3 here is CAAADWDQPQHF. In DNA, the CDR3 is TGTGCCGCCGCCGACTGGGATCAGCCCCAGCATTTT.

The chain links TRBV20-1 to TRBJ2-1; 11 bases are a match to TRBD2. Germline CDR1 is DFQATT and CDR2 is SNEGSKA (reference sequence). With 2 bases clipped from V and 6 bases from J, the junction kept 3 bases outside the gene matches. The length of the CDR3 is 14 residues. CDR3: CSARSGTSGNEQFF. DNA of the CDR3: TGCAGTGCTAGATCCGGGACTAGCGGCAATGAGCAGTTCTTC.

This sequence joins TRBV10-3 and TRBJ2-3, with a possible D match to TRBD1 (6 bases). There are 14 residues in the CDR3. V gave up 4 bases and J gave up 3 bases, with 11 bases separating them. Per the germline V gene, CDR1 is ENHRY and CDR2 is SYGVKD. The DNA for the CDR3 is TGTGCCATCAGTGCCCAGGGGTTAACAGATACGCAGTATTTT. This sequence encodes CAISAQGLTDTQYF.

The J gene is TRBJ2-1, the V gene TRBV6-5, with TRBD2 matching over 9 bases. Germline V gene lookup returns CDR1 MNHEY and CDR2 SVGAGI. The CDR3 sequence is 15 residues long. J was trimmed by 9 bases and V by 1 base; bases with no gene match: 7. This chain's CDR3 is CASSYLLAGTGEQFF. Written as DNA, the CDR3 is TGTGCCAGCAGTTACTTGCTAGCGGGAACCGGTGAGCAGTTCTTC.

The CDR3 sequence is CASSLRDSNQPQHF. CDR3 DNA: TGTGCCAGCAGTCTCCGGGACAGTAATCAGCCCCAGCATTTT. The chain has TRBV6-1 and TRBJ1-5, with 7 nucleotides matching TRBD1. The V gene end was trimmed by 5 bases and the J gene end by 4 bases; junction bases not matched to a gene: 5. The CDR3 totals 14 residues. CDR1 and CDR2 from the germline V gene are MNHNS and SASEGT.

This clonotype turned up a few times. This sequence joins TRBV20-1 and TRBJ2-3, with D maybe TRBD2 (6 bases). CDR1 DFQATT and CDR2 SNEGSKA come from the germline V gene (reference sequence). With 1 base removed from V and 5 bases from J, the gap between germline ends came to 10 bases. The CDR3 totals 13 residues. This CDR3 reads CSARVPAGDTQYF. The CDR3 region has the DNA TGCAGTGCTAGAGTCCCAGCGGGAGATACGCAGTATTTT.

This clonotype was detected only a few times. CDR3 nucleotide sequence: TGTGCCAGCACGGTGGGGGGCCGGACCGGGGAGCTGTTTTTT. This encodes CASTVGGRTGELFF. The genes are TRBV5-4 and TRBJ2-2; D may match TRBD1 or TRBD2 (6 bases each). V was pared by 6 bases and J by 5 bases, with 14 bases between. The CDR3 runs 14 residues. Germline CDR1 SGHNT, CDR2 YYREEE (reference sequence).

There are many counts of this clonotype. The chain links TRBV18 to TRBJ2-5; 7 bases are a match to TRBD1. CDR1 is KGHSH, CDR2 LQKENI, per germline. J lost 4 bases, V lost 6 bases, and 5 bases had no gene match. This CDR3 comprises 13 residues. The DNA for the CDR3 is TGTGCCAGCTCCCAGGGGGTTGGAGAGACCCAGTACTTC. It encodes CASSQGVGETQYF.

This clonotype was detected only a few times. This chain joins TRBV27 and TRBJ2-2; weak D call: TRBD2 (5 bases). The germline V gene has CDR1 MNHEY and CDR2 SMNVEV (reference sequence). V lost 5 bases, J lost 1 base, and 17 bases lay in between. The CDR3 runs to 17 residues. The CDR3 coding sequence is TGTGCCAGCAGTACCTTTCCAAGCGGAAGGAACACCGGGGAGCTGTTTTTT. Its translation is CASSTFPSGRNTGELFF.

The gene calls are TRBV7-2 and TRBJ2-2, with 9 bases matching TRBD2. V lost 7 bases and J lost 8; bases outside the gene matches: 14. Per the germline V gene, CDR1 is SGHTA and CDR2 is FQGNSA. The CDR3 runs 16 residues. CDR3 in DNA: TGTGCCAGCAAGGGGAGTGGGACTAGCAGTTCGGGGGAGCTGTTTTTT. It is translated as CASKGSGTSSSGELFF.

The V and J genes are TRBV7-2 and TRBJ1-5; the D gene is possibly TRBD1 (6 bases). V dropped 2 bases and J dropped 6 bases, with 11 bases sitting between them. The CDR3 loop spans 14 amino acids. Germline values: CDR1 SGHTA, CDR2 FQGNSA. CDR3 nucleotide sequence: TGTGCCAGCAGCTTACAGGGGACTGCTCAGCCCCAGCATTTT. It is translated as CASSLQGTAQPQHF.

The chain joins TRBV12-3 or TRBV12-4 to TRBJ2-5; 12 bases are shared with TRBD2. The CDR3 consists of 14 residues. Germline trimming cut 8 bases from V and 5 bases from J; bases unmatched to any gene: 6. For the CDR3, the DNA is TGTGCCAGCGCCCGGACTAGCGGGATTGAGACCCAGTACTTC. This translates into CASARTSGIETQYF.

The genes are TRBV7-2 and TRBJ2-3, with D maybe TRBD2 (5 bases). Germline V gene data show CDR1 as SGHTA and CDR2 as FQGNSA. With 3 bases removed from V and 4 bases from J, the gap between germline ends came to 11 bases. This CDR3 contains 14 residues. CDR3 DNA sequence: TGTGCCAGCAGCTTGGGGAGTAACTCAGATACGCAGTATTTT. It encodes CASSLGSNSDTQYF.

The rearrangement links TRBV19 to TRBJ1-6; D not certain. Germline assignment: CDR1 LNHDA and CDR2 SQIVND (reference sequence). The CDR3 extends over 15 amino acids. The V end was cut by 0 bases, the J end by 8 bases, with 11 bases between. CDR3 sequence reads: CASSIDDGRYSPLHF. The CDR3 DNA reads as TGTGCCAGTAGTATAGACGACGGCCGCTATTCACCCCTCCACTTT.

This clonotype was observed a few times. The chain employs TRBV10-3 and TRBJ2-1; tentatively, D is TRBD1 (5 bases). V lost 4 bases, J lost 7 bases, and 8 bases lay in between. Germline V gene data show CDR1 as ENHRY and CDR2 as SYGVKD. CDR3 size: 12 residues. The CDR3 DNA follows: TGTGCCATCAGTGTTCAGGGAAATGAGCAGTTCTTC. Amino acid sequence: CAISVQGNEQFF.

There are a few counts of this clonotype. As DNA, the CDR3 is TGCGCCAGCAGCCAAGAAGGGGGGAGAAGGGGGGAGCAGTACTTC. Encoded protein: CASSQEGGRRGEQYF. The chain carries TRBV4-3 and TRBJ2-7; perhaps D is TRBD1 or TRBD2 (6 bases each). The CDR3 sequence is 15 residues long. Germline lookup yields CDR1 LGHNA and CDR2 YSLEER. V was clipped by 0 bases and J by 7 bases, with 16 bases between them.

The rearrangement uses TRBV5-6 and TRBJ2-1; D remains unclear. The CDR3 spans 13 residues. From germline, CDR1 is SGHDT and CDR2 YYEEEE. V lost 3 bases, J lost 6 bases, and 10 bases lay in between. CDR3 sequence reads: CASSYRAFNEQFF. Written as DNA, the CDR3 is TGTGCCAGCAGCTACCGGGCCTTCAATGAGCAGTTCTTC.

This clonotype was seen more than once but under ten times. CDR3 coding DNA: TGCAGTGCTAGAGATTGGGCGGTTTCCAATGAGCAGTTCTTC. This translates into CSARDWAVSNEQFF. The chain links TRBV20-1 to TRBJ2-1; D call uncertain. V was cut by 0 bases and J by 6 bases, with 12 bases left in between. The CDR3 is 14 amino acids. The germline CDR1 and CDR2 sequences are DFQATT and SNEGSKA (reference sequence).